Below, one T cell receptor beta chain is given with its context. This clone was seen a few times. This receptor's antigen is unknown. There are no base qualities to consult, and no much larger clone falls within one base. Taken with the paper, the label for time point translates to: after neoadjuvant nivolumab, at surgical resection. The patients had newly diagnosed stage II-IVA oral cavity squamous cell carcinoma and had not received any prior systemic or radiation treatment. The cohort was made up of patients with locally advanced, HPV-negative oral cavity squamous cell carcinoma. Samples came from a longitudinal correlative study of a single-arm phase II trial of neoadjuvant nivolumab in oral cavity squamous cell carcinoma. Subject-matched pre- and post-treatment PBMCs and tumors from three responders and three non-responders underwent genomic DNA-based TCRbeta sequencing. For tumor tissue, genomic DNA extraction relied on the Maxwell RSC DNA from Tissue kit.

Survey sequencing of tumors used two replicates per sample, and the tumor libraries mostly started from 4.5 to 5.5 ug of input genomic DNA. TCRbeta libraries were prepared with the immunoSEQ hsTCRbeta kit according to the manufacturer's instructions. The completed libraries were mixed into a single pool at 3 nM, then sequenced with an Illumina NovaSeq 6000 S4 flow cell. The authors' analysis ran thus. Raw data preprocessing and quality control were performed with the immunoSEQ Analyzer. The analysis was limited to productive rearrangements, and each clonotype was defined by a unique CDR3 amino acid sequence. Repertoire clonality was estimated as the Gini-Simpson index, which was computed with the R package tcR. Student's t test was used to compare Gini indices, while Pearson correlation assessed associations with tumor size change. Held by TCRdb, this immuneACCESS table contains in-frame sequences only and omits some clones. Under half of the omission traces to an unresolved V gene where checked; the cause of the rest is unknown. V, J and clone size derive from that table, while D and trimming were established from the DNA sequence. This sample is represented by around 24,000 clones; 26% of them were singletons. Clones ranked in the top ten supply 15% to 20% of the sample.

CDR1 is given as MDHEN and CDR2 as SYDVKM, both from the germline V gene. The V end loses 10 bases and the J end loses 0 bases, and a stretch of 15 bases separates them. The CDR3 starts with the cysteine, ends with the phenylalanine, and has 14 residues. Of the read, only the CDR3 DNA is kept; its 42 bases are in frame from base 1. This specimen belongs to a study of neoadjuvant anti-PD-1 for oral cavity cancer (dated by TCRdb to about 2021). Study-level background: Patients mostly received three to four biweekly doses of nivolumab at 3 mg/kg before curative-intent surgical resection. Patients who did not progress were given a fourth nivolumab dose at about day 43 and had definitive surgical resection on days 50-56. Responders were defined as patients with complete response, partial response or stable disease by RECIST 1.1; non-responders were defined as patients with progression. The parent correlative cohort had roughly 12 patients and a response rate of roughly 31%.

Study-level results and caveats: TCR analyses included only three patients per response group, and the authors called for larger cohorts for validation. Larger post-treatment sizes of preexisting intratumoral clones correlated with greater tumor shrinkage, suggesting expansion of preexisting clones contributed to response. Higher pretreatment blood TCRbeta clonality and lower post-treatment tumor TCRbeta clonality were correlated with higher pretreatment blood Treg/Th17 ratios.

The receptor comes from a person aged 35 to 85 with oral cavity squamous cell carcinoma. The sample consisted of tumor tissue, taken after nivolumab (anti-PD-1) treatment. Recombination joined TRBV28 with TRBJ1-2, and possibly TRBD1, on 5 matching bases. This receptor has the CDR3 CATQRGRTNYGYTF. At the DNA level, the sequence is TGTGCCACCCAAAGGGGAAGGACTAACTATGGCTACACCTTC.